This TCR beta chain came from a study of T cell changes during pregnancy in multiple sclerosis. V shed 3 bases and J 5 bases; nucleotides not matched to a gene: 1. Germline-derived CDR1 and CDR2 are SGHNT and YENEEA. The CDR3 consists of 13 residues. The data were produced by immunoSEQ multiplex PCR, yet TCRdb's version contains in-frame clones alone and is incomplete. Of some 42,000 clones in the sample, about 85% were seen once. The sequence was collected from a female donor with multiple sclerosis, enrolled in a pregnancy study. The sequencing here drew on CD4+ T cells from peripheral blood mononuclear cells, taken after pregnancy. The V call is TRBV11-3, the J call TRBJ1-1, with 9 bases aligning to TRBD1. CDR3 nucleotides: TGTGCCAGCAGCTTCGGACAGGGGACTGAAGCTTTCTTT. It specifies CASSFGQGTEAFF.